Listed below are T cell receptor beta chains from one sample, sequenced in a study of blood T cells in healthy people across ages. TCRdb itself ran the 5' RACE reads through MiXCR, one entry per CDR3 protein. The data contain about 570,000 distinct CDR3 sequences, roughly a quarter of them singletons. Source material: blood. The receptors stem from a woman between 70 and 85 years old in good health. The CDR3 runs from the conserved cysteine through the conserved F or W. A D gene is named only where the DNA matches it firmly.

V: TRBV6-5
D: -
CDR3: CASSHSPSSGANVLTF

V: TRBV5-1
D: TRBD2
CDR3: CASSYLGTSGYDEQFF

V: TRBV6-2/TRBV6-3
D: TRBD1
CDR3: CASSRQGEGNIQYF

V: TRBV3-1
D: -
CDR3: CASSQGPQVKGYEQYF

V: TRBV11-2
D: TRBD2
CDR3: CASSRRTSGGLYNEQFF

V: TRBV7-2
D: -
CDR3: CASSRSGGQNQPQHF

V: TRBV7-2
D: -
CDR3: CASSLNTFVRTSGDQYF

V: TRBV28
D: TRBD2
CDR3: CASSIGTSGPQETQYF

V: TRBV29-1
D: -
CDR3: CSVEGIVKNIQYF

V: TRBV20-1
D: TRBD2
CDR3: CSVRGGGVAYNEQFF

V: TRBV12-3/TRBV12-4
D: -
CDR3: CASTLRGYQPQHF

V: TRBV12-3/TRBV12-4
D: -
CDR3: CASSLNYRSGNTIYF

V: TRBV15
D: -
CDR3: CATSSIFGAGELFF

V: TRBV14
D: -
CDR3: CASSQEHLGTEQYF

V: TRBV6-6
D: TRBD2
CDR3: CASRRSGARETQYF

V: TRBV11-3
D: -
CDR3: CASSLDSASLTDTQYF

V: TRBV7-2
D: TRBD2
CDR3: CASSRSTSGGTDTQYF

V: TRBV7-2
D: -
CDR3: CASSLLGLAGSTQYF

V: TRBV20-1
D: -
CDR3: CSVSNRGHEQYF

V: TRBV18
D: -
CDR3: CASSPRGTYNEQFF

V: TRBV7-3
D: -
CDR3: CASGGGPGELFF

V: TRBV9
D: TRBD2
CDR3: CASSVDPAGRTDTQYF

V: TRBV20-1
D: TRBD2
CDR3: CSASQRGNNEQFF

V: TRBV20-1
D: -
CDR3: CSARQAGEQFF

V: TRBV24-1
D: -
CDR3: CATSDWGGLNTGELFF

V: TRBV3-1
D: TRBD2
CDR3: CASSRGTSGGYQETQYF

V: TRBV25-1
D: TRBD1
CDR3: CASSELGGQDSYEQYF

V: TRBV3-1
D: TRBD1
CDR3: CASSLPQGGQETQYF

V: TRBV20-1
D: TRBD1
CDR3: CSGTGGDYTEAFF